The TCR beta chain described here comes from a study of HIV-infected patients and healthy controls. Overall study context: Early therapy brought no consistent CD8 count shift, though the CD4:CD8 ratio rose a little.

Reverse transcription used around 480 ng RNA and constant-region primers for alpha and beta. Each of the alpha and beta chains got its own library through chain-specific third strand synthesis with indices. TCRdb reanalysed the 5' RACE reads using MiXCR and keeps one entry per CDR3 protein. Here the sample spans under 9,000 distinct CDR3 sequences, approximately 8.4% being singletons. The study's findings and limits: Compared with healthy controls, HIV-infected patients showed less CDR3 sharing between individuals. HIV-associated CDR3 frequencies dropped significantly during therapy; CMV-associated ones, mostly rising, changed nonsignificantly. Healthy controls carried many MAIT alpha-chain CDR3s, while HIV+ repertoires had few.

The repertoire came from unfractionated whole blood and reflected all unsorted peripheral T cells. The V and J ends lost 6 bases and 9 bases respectively, with 14 bases between them. Germline loops: CDR1 MNHEY, CDR2 SVGAGI. The CDR3 totals 12 residues. This clonotype is labeled as medium-sized. What it recognizes is unknown. The sample here was blood, taken before antiretroviral therapy. The clonotype was recovered from an adult with HIV infection. The V gene is TRBV6-5, the J gene TRBJ1-1; no clear D. The CDR3 coding sequence is TGTGCCAGCAGCCAAGACCAGGTCAAAGCTTTCTTT. Translation: CASSQDQVKAFF.